What follows are 6 T cell receptor beta chains derived from one specimen sequenced in a study of T-cell reconstitution after alpha-beta-depleted transplantation in children. The TCRbeta library was prepared with unique molecular identifiers. TCRdb processed the PCR reads anew with MiXCR; each CDR3 protein has one entry. The table lists about 610,000 distinct CDR3 sequences, roughly 10% of them singletons. Sequencing was performed on PBMCs from the stem cell graft donor, taken from the stem cell graft. The receptors here all came from a human donor who donated a stem cell graft to a child with acute myeloid leukemia.

This clonotype was picked up many times. The J gene is TRBJ2-7, the V gene TRBV25-1; 7 bases line up with TRBD1. Germline CDR1 MGHDK, CDR2 SYGVNS. V shed 1 base and J 3 bases; nucleotides not matched to a gene: 6. The CDR3 extends over 15 amino acids. The CDR3, as DNA: TGTGCCAGCAGTGAATCTCAAGGGACAGTCTACGAGCAGTACTTC. It yields the protein CASSESQGTVYEQYF.

The rearrangement uses TRBV28 and TRBJ1-2; D not certain. V was pared by 5 bases and J by 5 bases, with 12 bases between. This CDR3 is 13 amino acids long. Germline V gives CDR1 MDHEN, CDR2 SYDVKM. CDR3 residues: CASSPPDAYGYTF. The CDR3 region has the DNA TGTGCCAGCAGTCCCCCAGATGCGTATGGCTACACCTTC.

This clonotype showed up just a few times. The chain uses TRBV6-1 and TRBJ1-2, with 7 positions matching TRBD1. With 7 bases clipped from V and 1 base from J, the junction kept 15 bases outside the gene matches. The CDR3 runs to 17 residues. Germline V gene data show CDR1 as MNHNS and CDR2 as SASEGT. The CDR3 protein is CASIQTLRDRVNYGYTF. CDR3 coding DNA: TGTGCCAGCATTCAGACCCTCCGGGACAGAGTTAACTATGGCTACACCTTC.

The chain carries TRBV7-9 and TRBJ1-2, with a tentative D call TRBD1 (5 bases). Germline V gene lookup returns CDR1 SEHNR and CDR2 FQNEAQ (reference sequence). V lost 5 bases to trimming and J lost 13 bases, with 17 bases between them. The CDR3 spans 12 residues. CDR3 amino acids: CASSRDLRSSTF. CDR3 DNA: TGTGCCAGCAGCAGGGACCTTCGCTCCTCCACCTTC.

Many counts were recorded for this clonotype. V is TRBV7-2 and J is TRBJ2-4; D remains unclear. The V end was cut by 2 bases, the J end by 3 bases, with 11 bases between. The CDR3 consists of 15 residues. CDR1 is SGHTA and CDR2 is FQGNSA in the germline V gene. CDR3 residues: CASSLRVTDKNIQYF. CDR3 bases: TGTGCCAGCAGCTTAAGGGTAACGGACAAAAACATTCAGTACTTC.

There are a few counts of this clonotype. V and J are TRBV5-1 and TRBJ2-2, with 7 bases identical to TRBD1. From germline, CDR1 is SGHRS and CDR2 YFSETQ. V lost 3 bases to trimming and J lost 4 bases; unmatched junction nucleotides: 6. The CDR3 has 15 residues. DNA of the CDR3: TGCGCCAGCAGCTCACAGGGGTTCGGCACCGGGGAGCTGTTTTTT. Protein: CASSSQGFGTGELFF.